This is a list of T cell receptor beta chains from one sample in a study of OX40 agonist ivuxolimab in advanced cancers. Only in-frame clones appear in the TCRdb table, and some are missing; sequencing was by immunoSEQ multiplex PCR. The table lists roughly 50,000 clones, 80% of them singletons, with roughly 4% in the top ten. Sequencing was performed on CD4+ or CD8+ T cells sorted from blood, taken in a trial of the OX40 agonist ivuxolimab. The receptors originated from an adult with an advanced solid tumor such as melanoma, head and neck, liver or kidney cancer. Both conserved end residues are part of each CDR3. Each record gives: V gene, J gene, clone size, D gene, CDR3 protein, CDR3 DNA. D genes are given only for firm matches. Clone size is given for some rows only: seen once, a few or many times, or a class if the clone is expanded.

>TRBV19|TRBJ2-1|NA|TRBD2
CASSIFPLAGGGEQFF
TGTGCCAGTAGTATCTTCCCACTAGCGGGAGGCGGTGAGCAGTTCTTC
>TRBV6-1|TRBJ1-2|NA|TRBD1
CASSRPQGGNYGYTF
TGTGCCAGCAGCCGACCACAGGGGGGTAACTATGGCTACACCTTC
>TRBV7-9|TRBJ1-5|NA|NA
CASSPDGNQPQHF
TGTGCCAGCAGCCCGGACGGAAATCAGCCCCAGCATTTT
>TRBV5-1|TRBJ2-6|NA|NA
CASSLVLITGGANVLTF
TGCGCCAGCAGCTTGGTCCTAATAACAGGAGGGGCCAACGTCCTGACTTTC
>TRBV6-5|TRBJ1-1|NA|NA
CASRRPGRLNTEAFF
TGTGCCAGCAGACGCCCGGGACGGCTGAACACTGAAGCTTTCTTT
>TRBV5-1|TRBJ2-7|NA|TRBD1
CASGDRGDGGTYEQYF
TGCGCCAGTGGGGACAGGGGGGACGGTGGAACTTACGAGCAGTACTTC
>TRBV7-2|TRBJ1-1|NA|NA
CASTWGPEAFF
TGTGCCAGCACCTGGGGACCTGAAGCTTTCTTT
>TRBV7-2|TRBJ2-1|NA|TRBD2
CASTLAGYNEQFF
TGTGCCAGCACTCTAGCGGGGTACAATGAGCAGTTCTTC
>TRBV27|TRBJ1-2|NA|NA
CASSLVFGRGYGYTF
TGTGCCAGCAGTTTAGTGTTCGGCAGGGGTTATGGCTACACCTTC
>TRBV7-2|TRBJ2-2|once|NA
CASSLSNGPGELFF
TGTGCCAGCAGCTTAAGTAATGGTCCCGGGGAGCTGTTTTTT
>TRBV27|TRBJ2-5|once|NA
CASSSSWGSQETQYF
TGTGCCAGCAGTTCCTCCTGGGGTAGTCAAGAGACCCAGTACTTC
>TRBV7-2|TRBJ2-4|NA|NA
CASSPWTLLAKNIQYF
TGTGCCAGCAGCCCCTGGACTCTACTAGCCAAAAACATTCAGTACTTC
>TRBV7-2|TRBJ1-2|NA|NA
CASSLVATGGIGGYTF
TGTGCCAGCAGCTTAGTAGCTACAGGAGGGATAGGCGGCTACACCTTC
>TRBV9|TRBJ1-2|few|NA
CASSVVEWGPRGGYTF
TGTGCCAGCAGCGTAGTTGAGTGGGGGCCCCGAGGTGGCTACACCTTC
>TRBV6-6|TRBJ1-2|NA|NA
CASSYSTGWAYGYTF
TGTGCCAGCAGTTACTCCACAGGGTGGGCCTATGGCTACACCTTC
>TRBV28|TRBJ1-3|NA|NA
CASRRGSGNTIYF
TGTGCCAGCCGCCGGGGCTCTGGAAACACCATATATTTT
>TRBV6-5|TRBJ1-3|NA|TRBD1
CASSYYRGASGNTIYF
TGTGCCAGCAGTTATTACAGGGGCGCCTCTGGAAACACCATATATTTT
>TRBV4-3|TRBJ1-4|few|NA
CASSQENRWAEKLFF
TGCGCCAGCAGCCAAGAAAACAGGTGGGCCGAAAAACTGTTTTTT
>TRBV7-2|TRBJ1-6|NA|NA
CASGDLGFSSPLHF
TGTGCCAGCGGGGACTTGGGGTTTAGTTCACCCCTCCACTTT
>TRBV7-8|TRBJ2-7|NA|NA
CASSRQGTVVYEQYF
TGTGCCAGCAGCCGGCAGGGGACCGTTGTCTACGAGCAGTACTTC
>TRBV29-1|TRBJ2-1|NA|NA
CSVGKLYNEQFF
TGCAGCGTTGGTAAGCTGTACAATGAGCAGTTCTTC
>TRBV29-1|TRBJ1-2|NA|NA
CSVDRGMGYGYTF
TGCAGCGTTGACCGGGGAATGGGCTATGGCTACACCTTC
>TRBV6-6|TRBJ2-2|NA|TRBD1
CASRYGTGTNTGELFF
TGTGCCAGCAGATACGGGACAGGGACAAACACCGGGGAGCTGTTTTTT
>TRBV18|TRBJ2-7|NA|NA
CASSPYSYEQYF
TGTGCCAGCTCACCCTACTCCTACGAGCAGTACTTC
>TRBV5-1|TRBJ2-7|NA|TRBD1
CASSLRTGNYEQYF
TGCGCCAGCAGCTTGCGGACAGGAAACTACGAGCAGTACTTC
>TRBV1|TRBJ2-1|NA|NA
CTSSPRWTRPPRDDNEQFF
TGCACCAGCAGCCCCCGATGGACACGTCCACCTCGGGATGACAATGAGCAGTTCTTC
>TRBV11-2|TRBJ2-7|NA|NA
CASSPQPEISYEQYF
TGTGCCAGCAGCCCTCAACCGGAAATATCCTACGAGCAGTACTTC
>TRBV18|TRBJ2-2|NA|TRBD2
CASSPGLAGTGELFF
TGTGCCAGCTCACCGGGTCTAGCGGGCACCGGGGAGCTGTTTTTT
>TRBV28|TRBJ1-3|NA|TRBD1
CASSGQVNSGNTIYF
TGTGCCAGCAGCGGACAGGTGAACTCTGGAAACACCATATATTTT
>TRBV19|TRBJ2-3|NA|NA
CASSIKKGTDTQYF
TGTGCCAGTAGTATCAAAAAGGGCACAGATACGCAGTATTTT
>TRBV6-1|TRBJ2-7|once|TRBD1
CAGGDRGTEQYF
TGTGCCGGGGGGGACAGGGGGACCGAGCAGTACTTC
>TRBV2|TRBJ1-1|NA|NA
CASSEEGLGSEAFF
TGTGCCAGCAGTGAAGAGGGTCTGGGGTCTGAAGCTTTCTTT